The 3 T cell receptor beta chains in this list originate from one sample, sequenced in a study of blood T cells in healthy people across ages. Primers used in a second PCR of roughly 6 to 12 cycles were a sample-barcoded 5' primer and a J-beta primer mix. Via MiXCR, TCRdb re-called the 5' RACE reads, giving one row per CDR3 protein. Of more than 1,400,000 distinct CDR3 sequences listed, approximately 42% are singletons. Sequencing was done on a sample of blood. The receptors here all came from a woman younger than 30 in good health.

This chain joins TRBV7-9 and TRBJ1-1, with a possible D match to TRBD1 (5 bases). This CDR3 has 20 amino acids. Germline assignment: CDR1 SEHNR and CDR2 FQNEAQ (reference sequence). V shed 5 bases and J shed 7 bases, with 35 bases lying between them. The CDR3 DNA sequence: TGTGCCAGCAGCCCAAATCCCGACAGACGTGATCACCGACCGGAGGGTGAAGCTTTCTTT. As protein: CASSPNPDRRDHRPEGEAFF.

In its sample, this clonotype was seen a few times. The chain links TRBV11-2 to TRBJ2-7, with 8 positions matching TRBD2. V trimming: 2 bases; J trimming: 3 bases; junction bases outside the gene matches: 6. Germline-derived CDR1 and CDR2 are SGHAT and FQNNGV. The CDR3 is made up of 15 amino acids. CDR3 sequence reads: CASSLILAANYEQYF. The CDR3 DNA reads TGTGCCAGCAGCTTAATACTAGCGGCCAACTACGAGCAGTACTTC.

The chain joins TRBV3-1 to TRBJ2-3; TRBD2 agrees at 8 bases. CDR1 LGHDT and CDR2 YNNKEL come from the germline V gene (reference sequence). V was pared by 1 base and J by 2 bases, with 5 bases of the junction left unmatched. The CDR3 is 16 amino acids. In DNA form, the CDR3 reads TGTGCCAGCAGCCAAGGCGGCGGGAGGAACACAGATACGCAGTATTTT. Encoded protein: CASSQGGGRNTDTQYF.